The clone carrying this T cell receptor beta chain was detected ten times or more. Synthesis of cDNA was accomplished via 5'RACE employing 10-nucleotide random UMIs. From 15-18 subjects, every sequencing run obtained over 190 million TCR-beta sequences. TCRdb re-derived calls from the 5' RACE reads in MiXCR, one entry per CDR3 protein. Here the sample spans some 37,000 distinct CDR3 sequences, about 4.4% being singletons. This entry belongs to a study of neurological immune-mediated disorders. The group of healthy controls was made up of people who were blood bank volunteers in Maryland, USA. Sorted libraries used approximately 910,000 CD4+ or CD8+ T cells. Germline V gives CDR1 WSHSY, CDR2 SAAADI. There are 15 residues in the CDR3. V gave up 6 bases and J gave up 3 bases, with 15 bases separating them.

This receptor was identified in a man aged 18-30 years in good health. This sequence joins TRBV10-2 and TRBJ1-5, with D hard to call. The sequencing input was CD4+ T cells from blood. The CDR3 loop is CASRPGSGNNQPQHF. The DNA of the CDR3 is TGCGCCAGCAGGCCGGGTTCGGGGAACAATCAGCCCCAGCATTTT.